The sequence of this T cell receptor (beta chain) was determined in a study of blood T cell repertoires in COVID-19. Original processing methods: Reference gene primer amplification gave nucleated cell count estimates. Using immunoSEQ multiplex PCR, the repertoire was profiled, and TCRdb retains in-frame clones only, with some absent. V and J calls and clone size are as listed in that table; D and trimming were resolved from the DNA. This table holds roughly 380,000 clones, around 87% found once. Recovery among Cohort 3 donors was established by two negative PCRs, clearance, or symptom resolution. This clone showed up just once. Sequenced material: PBMCs or T cells enriched from blood (not recorded which). This receptor was identified in a man aged 25-45 years who had recovered from COVID-19.

This CDR3 reads CAWSKGGGGEQFF. CDR3 DNA: TGTGCCTGGAGTAAAGGGGGCGGCGGTGAGCAGTTCTTC. The chain is built from TRBV30 and TRBJ2-1; TRBD1 agrees at 7 bases. Germline V CDR1 and CDR2: GTSNPN, SVGIG (reference sequence). Unmatched junction bases numbered 7, after V lost 2 bases and J lost 9 bases. CDR3 length: 13 amino acids.